The entry that follows covers one T cell receptor beta chain sequence. Per germline, CDR1 MNHEY and CDR2 SMNVEV (reference sequence). V lost 0 bases to trimming and J lost 2 bases, with 16 bases between them. CDR3 length equals 17 residues. This specimen belongs to a study of blood T cell repertoires in COVID-19. Whole-study context: The United States, Italy and Spain were the sources of the acute and convalescent COVID-19 samples. PBMCs, B-cell-depleted T cells, or T cells were the source of the cDNA or gDNA that made up the material.

In the authors' methods: For nucleated cells, counts were estimated from reference gene primer amplification. Generated by immunoSEQ multiplex PCR, the TCRdb table keeps only in-frame clones and is missing some. The V and J calls and clone size are taken from that table; D and trimming were inferred from the DNA. The repertoire includes fewer than 500,000 clones, roughly 85% of them detected once, and over 1.1% sits in the top ten. Material for sequencing was peripheral blood. The TCR comes from a woman younger than 45 with active or convalescent COVID-19. This rearrangement joins TRBV27 to TRBJ2-5, with D possibly being TRBD2 (6 bases). CDR3 sequence: CASSLSGVALAQETQYF. For the CDR3, the DNA is TGTGCCAGCAGTTTATCCGGGGTTGCTCTAGCGCAAGAGACCCAGTACTTC.